A selection of T cell receptor beta chains follows, all from one sample in a study of response to subunit inactivated influenza vaccine. TCRdb reprocessed the RT-PCR reads with MiXCR, giving one entry per CDR3 protein. The sample has about 800,000 distinct CDR3 sequences; about 20% are singletons. This sample comprised PBMCs from blood, obtained 4 to 6 days after vaccination. The source is a man aged 50 or older who received an inactivated influenza vaccine. CDR3s include the opening cysteine and the closing phenylalanine or tryptophan. D genes are given only for firm matches. Size values are once, few and many counts, or a class for expanded clones, and some rows have none.

clone_size j_call d_call cdr3_length v_call cdr3_aa cdr3_nt
. TRBJ2-1 . 15 TRBV27 CASSSGLRSYNEQFF TGTGCCAGCAGTAGTGGACTCAGAAGCTACAATGAGCAGTTCTTC
. TRBJ2-2 TRBD1 17 TRBV20-1 CSARARDGQGVTGELFF TGCAGTGCTAGAGCTCGGGATGGACAGGGGGTCACCGGGGAGCTGTTTTTT
few TRBJ2-3 . 14 TRBV12-3/TRBV12-4 CASSFALGTDTQYF TGTGCCAGCAGTTTTGCTCTGGGCACAGATACGCAGTATTTT
few TRBJ2-5 . 14 TRBV20-1 CSASTRPTQETQYF TGCAGTGCTAGCACCCGACCCACCCAAGAGACCCAGTACTTC
. TRBJ2-2 . 15 TRBV4-1 CASSQVNPHHGELFF TGCGCCAGCAGCCAGGTTAACCCTCACCACGGGGAGCTGTTTTTT
. TRBJ2-7 . 15 TRBV5-1 CASSLDRDAAYEQYF TGCGCCAGCAGCTTGGACCGGGACGCCGCCTACGAGCAGTACTTC
few TRBJ2-3 . 16 TRBV4-2 CASSQGDFLGTDTQYF TGTGCCAGCAGCCAGGGGGACTTCCTGGGCACAGATACGCAGTATTTT
. TRBJ2-7 TRBD1 12 TRBV10-3 CAAVATGNEQYF TGTGCCGCGGTCGCGACAGGGAACGAGCAGTACTTC
few TRBJ2-3 . 13 TRBV27 CASSLSLDYTQYF TGTGCCAGCAGTTTAAGTCTGGATTATACGCAGTATTTT
few TRBJ2-5 TRBD1 15 TRBV6-1 CASTEDLTGGRTQYF TGTGCCAGCACAGAAGACTTGACAGGGGGCCGGACCCAGTACTTC
. TRBJ1-4 . 15 TRBV10-3 CATRDAGARGEKLFF TGTGCCACCAGGGATGCGGGGGCGCGGGGAGAAAAACTGTTTTTT
. TRBJ2-5 TRBD2 16 TRBV5-1 CASRILRTSDQETQYF TGCGCCAGCCGGATCTTGAGGACTAGCGACCAAGAGACCCAGTACTTC
. TRBJ1-6 . 14 TRBV27 CASSLTGQHSPLHF TGTGCCAGCAGTTTAACAGGACAGCATTCACCCCTCCACTTT
. TRBJ1-6 . 14 TRBV12-3/TRBV12-4 CASSGVSYNSPLHF TGTGCCAGCAGCGGGGTGTCCTATAATTCACCCCTCCACTTT
. TRBJ2-5 . 14 TRBV7-2 CASSSGLRPGTQYF TGTGCCAGCAGCTCCGGACTCCGTCCTGGAACCCAGTACTTC
many TRBJ2-2 . 16 TRBV12-3/TRBV12-4 CASSQRVQLATGELFF TGTGCCAGCAGTCAGAGGGTGCAGTTAGCCACCGGGGAGCTGTTTTTT
. TRBJ2-7 . 15 TRBV20-1 CSASRRDGYRYEQYF TGCAGTGCCTCGAGAAGGGACGGGTATAGGTACGAGCAGTACTTC
few TRBJ2-5 . 13 TRBV29-1 CSYRRGHQETQYF TGCAGCTACCGAAGGGGACACCAAGAGACCCAGTACTTC
. TRBJ2-5 . 12 TRBV3-1 CASSPQEETQYF TGTGCCAGCAGCCCTCAGGAAGAGACCCAGTACTTC
. TRBJ2-7 TRBD1 17 TRBV6-1 CASRPYTGTGDNYEQYF TGTGCCAGCAGACCCTACACCGGGACAGGGGATAACTACGAGCAGTACTTC
few TRBJ1-2 . 14 TRBV7-2 CASSLVTGNDGYTF TGTGCCAGCAGCTTAGTAACAGGGAACGATGGCTACACCTTC
few TRBJ2-1 . 14 TRBV6-2/TRBV6-3 CASGGYLPYNEQFF TGTGCCAGCGGAGGGTATTTACCCTACAATGAGCAGTTCTTC
. TRBJ2-3 . 15 TRBV5-1 CASSLAGYFTDTQYF TGCGCCAGCAGCTTGGCAGGGTATTTCACAGATACGCAGTATTTT
many TRBJ2-7 TRBD2 14 TRBV7-9 CASSASGEGFGQYF TGTGCCAGCAGCGCTAGCGGGGAGGGATTTGGGCAGTACTTC
few TRBJ2-7 TRBD1 14 TRBV20-1 CSARGGTGAPEQYF TGCAGTGCTAGGGGTGGGACAGGGGCACCGGAGCAGTACTTC